The TCR beta chain under discussion was sequenced for a study of tumor and adjacent non-tumor tissue in lung cancer. Study overall: There were around 11 adenocarcinoma, a couple of squamous cell carcinoma and 1 small cell lung cancer cases. About 4.2 million productive TCRbeta reads were obtained per sample on average.

A modified ARM-PCR protocol with three rounds of nested PCR amplified TCRbeta. Each CDR3 protein is one row after TCRdb ran MiXCR on the multiplex PCR reads. The sample yields 200,000 to 250,000 distinct CDR3 sequences, 70% to 75% seen once. The CDR3 is 16 residues long. CDR1 is KGHDR, CDR2 SFDVKD, per germline. RNA was extracted from bulk tissue without any cell sorting. General study points: Tumor repertoires had a smaller top 100 clone share than normal lung.

To note about this clonotype: What it recognizes is unknown. Germline and junction disagree at one end, which may indicate a read error.

The sequenced sample was lung tumor tissue. The rearrangement uses TRBV24-1 and TRBJ2-2, with a weak D call TRBD2 (5 bases). The sequence derives from a man in his 60s with non-small cell lung cancer. In DNA, the CDR3 is TGTGCCACCAGTTCTCAGGACGGTCGAGGAACCGGGGAGCCGTTTTTT. Its translation: CATSSQDGRGTGEPFF.